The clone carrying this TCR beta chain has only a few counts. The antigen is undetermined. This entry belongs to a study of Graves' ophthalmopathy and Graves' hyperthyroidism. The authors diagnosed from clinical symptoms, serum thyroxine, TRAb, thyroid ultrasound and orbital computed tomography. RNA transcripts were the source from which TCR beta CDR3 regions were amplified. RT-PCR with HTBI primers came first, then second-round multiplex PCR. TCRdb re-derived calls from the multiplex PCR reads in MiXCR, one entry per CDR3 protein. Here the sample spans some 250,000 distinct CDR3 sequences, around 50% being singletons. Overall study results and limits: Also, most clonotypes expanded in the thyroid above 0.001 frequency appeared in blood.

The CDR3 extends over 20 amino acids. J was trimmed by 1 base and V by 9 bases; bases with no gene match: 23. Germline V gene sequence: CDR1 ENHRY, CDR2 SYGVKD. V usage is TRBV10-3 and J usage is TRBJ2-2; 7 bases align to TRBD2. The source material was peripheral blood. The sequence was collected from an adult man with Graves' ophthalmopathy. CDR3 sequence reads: CAMRSPISVKTSMNTGELFF. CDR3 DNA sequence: TGTGCCATGCGGTCGCCGATTTCCGTTAAGACTAGCATGAACACCGGGGAGCTGTTTTTT.